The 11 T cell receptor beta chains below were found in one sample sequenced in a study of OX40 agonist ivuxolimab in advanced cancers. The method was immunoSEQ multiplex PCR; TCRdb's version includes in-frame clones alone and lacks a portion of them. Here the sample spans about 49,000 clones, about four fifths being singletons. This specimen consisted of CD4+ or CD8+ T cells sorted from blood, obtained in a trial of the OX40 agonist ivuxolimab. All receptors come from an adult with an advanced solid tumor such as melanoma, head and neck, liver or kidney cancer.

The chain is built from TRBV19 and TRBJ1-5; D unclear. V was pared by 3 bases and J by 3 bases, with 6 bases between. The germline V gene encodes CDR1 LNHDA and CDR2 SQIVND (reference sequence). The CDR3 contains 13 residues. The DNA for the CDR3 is TGTGCCAGTAGTATTGACTTCAATCAGCCCCAGCATTTT. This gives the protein CASSIDFNQPQHF.

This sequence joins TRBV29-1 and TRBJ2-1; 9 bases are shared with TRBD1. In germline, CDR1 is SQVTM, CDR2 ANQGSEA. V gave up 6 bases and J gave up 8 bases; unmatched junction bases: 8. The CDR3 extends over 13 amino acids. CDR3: CSVIGTGTYEQFF. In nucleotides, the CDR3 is TGCAGCGTCATCGGGACAGGGACTTATGAGCAGTTCTTC.

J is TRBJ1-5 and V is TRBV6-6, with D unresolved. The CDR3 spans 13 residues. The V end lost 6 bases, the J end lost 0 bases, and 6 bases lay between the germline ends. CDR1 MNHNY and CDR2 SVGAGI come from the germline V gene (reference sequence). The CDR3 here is CASSVYSNQPQHF. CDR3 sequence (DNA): TGTGCCAGCAGCGTTTATAGCAATCAGCCCCAGCATTTT.

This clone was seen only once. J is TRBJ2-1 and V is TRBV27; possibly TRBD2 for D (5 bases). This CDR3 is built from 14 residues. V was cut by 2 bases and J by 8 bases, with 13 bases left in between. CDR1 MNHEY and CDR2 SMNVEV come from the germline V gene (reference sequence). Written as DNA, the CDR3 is TGTGCCAGCAGTTTAATGTCCGGGATTGATGAGCAGTTCTTC. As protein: CASSLMSGIDEQFF.

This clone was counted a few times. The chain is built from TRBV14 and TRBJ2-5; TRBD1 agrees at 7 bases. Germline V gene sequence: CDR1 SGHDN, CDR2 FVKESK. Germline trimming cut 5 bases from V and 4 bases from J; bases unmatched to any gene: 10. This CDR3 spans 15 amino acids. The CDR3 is CASSFGTARGETQYF. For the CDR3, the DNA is TGTGCCAGCAGCTTTGGGACAGCCAGGGGAGAGACCCAGTACTTC.

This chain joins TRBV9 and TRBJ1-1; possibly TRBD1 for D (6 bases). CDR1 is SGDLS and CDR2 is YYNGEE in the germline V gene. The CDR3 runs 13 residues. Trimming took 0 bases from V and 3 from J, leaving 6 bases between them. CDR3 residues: CASSVEGDTEAFF. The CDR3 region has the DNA TGTGCCAGCAGCGTAGAGGGGGACACTGAAGCTTTCTTT.

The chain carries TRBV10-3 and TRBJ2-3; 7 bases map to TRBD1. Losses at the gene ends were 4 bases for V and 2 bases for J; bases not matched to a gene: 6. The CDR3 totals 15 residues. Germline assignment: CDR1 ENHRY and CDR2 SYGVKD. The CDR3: CAISVIDRDTDTQYF. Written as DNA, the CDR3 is TGTGCCATCAGTGTAATAGACAGGGACACAGATACGCAGTATTTT.

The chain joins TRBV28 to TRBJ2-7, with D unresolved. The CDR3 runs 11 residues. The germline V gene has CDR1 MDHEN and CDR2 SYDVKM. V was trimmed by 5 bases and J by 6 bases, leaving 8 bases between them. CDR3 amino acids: CASSVGSEQYF. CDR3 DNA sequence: TGTGCCAGCAGTGTGGGTAGCGAGCAGTACTTC. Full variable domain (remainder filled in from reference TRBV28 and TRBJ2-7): DVKVTQSSRYLVKRTGEKVFLECVQDMDHENMFWYRQDPGLGLRLIYFSYDVKMKEKGDIPEGYSVSREKKERFSLILESASTNQTSMYLCASSVGSEQYFGPGTRLTVT.

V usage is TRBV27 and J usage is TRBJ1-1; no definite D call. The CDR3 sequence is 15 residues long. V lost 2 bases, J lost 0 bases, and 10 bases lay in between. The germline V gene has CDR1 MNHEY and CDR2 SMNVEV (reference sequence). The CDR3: CASSLMWGLNTEAFF. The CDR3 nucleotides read TGTGCCAGCAGTTTAATGTGGGGTTTGAACACTGAAGCTTTCTTT.

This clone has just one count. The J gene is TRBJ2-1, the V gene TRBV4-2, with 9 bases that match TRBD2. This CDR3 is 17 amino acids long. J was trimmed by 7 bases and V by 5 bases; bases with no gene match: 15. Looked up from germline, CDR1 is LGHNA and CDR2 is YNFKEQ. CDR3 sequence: CASSAIFSGSEYNEQFF. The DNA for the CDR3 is TGTGCCAGCAGCGCCATATTTAGCGGGAGTGAGTATAATGAGCAGTTCTTC.

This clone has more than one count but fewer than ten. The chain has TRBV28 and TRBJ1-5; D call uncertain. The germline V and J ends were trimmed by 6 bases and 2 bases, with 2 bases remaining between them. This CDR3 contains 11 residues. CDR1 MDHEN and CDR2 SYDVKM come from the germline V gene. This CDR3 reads CASRGNQPQHF. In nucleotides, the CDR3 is TGTGCCAGCAGGGGCAATCAGCCCCAGCATTTT.